Listed below are T cell receptor beta chains from one sample, sequenced in a study of CD8 T cells in ankylosing spondylitis. TCRdb fed the 5' RACE reads into MiXCR, producing one record per CDR3 protein. The data show 250,000 to 300,000 distinct CDR3 sequences, 20% seen once. The material sequenced was blood, either unsorted or a sorted T cell fraction (not recorded which). The receptors shown here come from a male donor with ankylosing spondylitis or in good health (not recorded which). CDR3s include the opening cysteine and the closing phenylalanine or tryptophan. The D gene is left open where the match is weak. Only part of the rows carry a size: once, few, many, or a class if the clone is expanded.

d_gene	abundance	v_gene	j_gene	CDR3aa	CDR3nt
.	many	TRBV5-1	TRBJ1-2	CASRIGGYGYTF	TGCGCCAGTAGGATTGGAGGCTATGGCTACACCTTC
TRBD2	.	TRBV2	TRBJ2-1	CASSKTSGGAVRSYNEQFF	TGTGCCAGCAGCAAGACTAGCGGGGGAGCCGTCCGCTCCTACAATGAGCAGTTCTTC
TRBD1	few	TRBV7-8	TRBJ2-1	CASSLFGQGEIF	TGTGCCAGCAGCTTATTTGGTCAGGGGGAGATCTTC
.	.	TRBV6-5	TRBJ2-3	CASSYSEVALTDTQYF	TGTGCCAGCAGTTACTCGGAAGTAGCGCTCACAGATACGCAGTATTTT
.	.	TRBV11-2	TRBJ2-1	CASSLQGHYNEQFF	TGTGCCAGCAGCTTACAAGGACATTACAATGAGCAGTTCTTC
.	.	TRBV6-5	TRBJ1-2	CASRSRSGGYTF	TGTGCCAGCAGGTCCAGATCGGGAGGCTACACCTTC
.	.	TRBV28	TRBJ2-3	CASSPPSFKDTQYF	TGTGCCAGCAGTCCTCCGTCGTTTAAGGATACGCAGTATTTT
TRBD1	many	TRBV6-5	TRBJ2-3	CATRTGQSTQYF	TGTGCCACCAGGACAGGGCAAAGCACGCAGTATTTT
TRBD1	.	TRBV6-1	TRBJ1-5	CASSQDRDSNQPQHF	TGTGCCAGCAGTCAGGACAGGGACAGCAATCAGCCCCAGCATTTT
.	hyperexpanded	TRBV6-6	TRBJ1-5	CASSYFGKWAESNQPQHF	TGTGCCAGCAGTTACTTCGGCAAATGGGCCGAAAGCAATCAGCCCCAGCATTTT
.	.	TRBV7-6	TRBJ1-5	CASSGSLSQPQHF	TGTGCCAGCAGCGGATCCCTTAGTCAGCCCCAGCATTTT
.	many	TRBV12-3/TRBV12-4	TRBJ2-6	CASRGRVSGANVLTF	TGTGCCAGCAGGGGCAGGGTCTCTGGGGCCAACGTCCTGACTTTC
TRBD1	many	TRBV20-1	TRBJ1-4	CSALTGSEKLFF	TGCAGTGCCCTGACAGGGAGTGAAAAACTGTTTTTT
.	few	TRBV10-3	TRBJ1-5	CAISDSGYSQPQHF	TGTGCCATCAGTGATTCGGGGTACAGTCAGCCCCAGCATTTT